These 27 T cell receptor beta chains were sequenced from one sample in a study of OX40 agonist ivuxolimab in advanced cancers. Sequenced by immunoSEQ multiplex PCR; TCRdb stores in-frame clones only, minus some. The table lists about 61,000 clones, roughly four fifths of them singletons. The source material was CD4+ or CD8+ T cells sorted from blood, sampled in a trial of the OX40 agonist ivuxolimab. These TCRs come from an adult with an advanced solid tumor such as melanoma, head and neck, liver or kidney cancer.

The chain joins TRBV27 to TRBJ2-7; no clear D. The V gene lost 4 bases and the J gene lost 3 bases, with 10 bases spanning the gap. Germline loops: CDR1 MNHEY, CDR2 SMNVEV (reference sequence). The CDR3 covers 13 residues. The CDR3 protein is CASSSTYHYEQYF. The CDR3 nucleotides read TGTGCCAGCAGTTCCACATACCACTACGAGCAGTACTTC.

This chain uses TRBV7-3 with TRBJ1-1; D is uncertain. CDR3 length: 14 amino acids. V was trimmed by 0 bases and J by 4 bases, leaving 9 bases between them. Germline V lookup: CDR1 SGHTA, CDR2 FQGTGA. This CDR3 is CASSLTPQSTEAFF. The CDR3 DNA sequence: TGTGCCAGCAGCTTAACGCCACAGTCCACTGAAGCTTTCTTT.

In nucleotides, the CDR3 is TGTGCCAGCAGTTTCTGGACAGGGGGCAATCAGCCCCAGCATTTT. It yields the protein CASSFWTGGNQPQHF. This chain links TRBV28 with TRBJ1-5, with TRBD1 matching 9 bases. Germline values: CDR1 MDHEN, CDR2 SYDVKM. Trimming at V came to 3 bases and at J to 2 bases, leaving 2 bases not matched to a gene. The CDR3 is 15 amino acids.

This clone was seen once. The rearrangement links TRBV9 to TRBJ2-7; no clear D gene. Trimming took 0 bases from V and 2 from J, leaving 9 bases between them. CDR3 size: 14 residues. The germline gives CDR1 SGDLS, CDR2 YYNGEE. The CDR3 spells CASSVDTYTYEQYF. CDR3 sequence (DNA): TGTGCCAGCAGCGTAGACACATACACCTACGAGCAGTACTTC.

For this clone: Other DNA variants within this sample encode the same CDR3. CDR3 region: CASSQAPKETQYF. Written as DNA, the CDR3 is TGTGCCAGCAGCCAAGCGCCGAAAGAGACCCAGTACTTC. This chain links TRBV14 with TRBJ2-5, with D unresolved. This CDR3 region has 13 residues. Germline lookup yields CDR1 SGHDN and CDR2 FVKESK. Trimming removed 1 base at V and 3 bases at J, with 6 bases between.

The chain recombines TRBV6-5 with TRBJ2-3, with a weak D call TRBD1 (6 bases). Trimming shortened V by 6 bases and J by 6 bases, and 16 bases separated the two germline ends. CDR3 length: 14 amino acids. Germline CDR1 and CDR2: MNHEY and SVGAGI. CDR3 sequence (DNA): TGTGCCAGCAGGGCAGGGGCCATGTCCGATACGCAGTATTTT. Translated, it gives CASRAGAMSDTQYF.

In this sample, this clone turned up once. The chain joins TRBV28 to TRBJ2-3, with a weak D call TRBD2 (6 bases). CDR1 is MDHEN and CDR2 is SYDVKM in the germline V gene. V was pared by 3 bases and J by 3 bases, with 19 bases between. This CDR3 region has 17 residues. CDR3 DNA: TGTGCCAGCAGTTTTCTGTCGAGGAGGGAAAGAACAGATACGCAGTATTTT. Encoded protein: CASSFLSRRERTDTQYF.

The CDR3 nucleotides read TGTGCCAGCAGTACCCCGGGGGGGTACTCACCCCTCCACTTT. Protein sequence: CASSTPGGYSPLHF. The gene calls are TRBV6-5 and TRBJ1-6, with D possibly being TRBD1 (5 bases). Per the germline V gene, CDR1 is MNHEY and CDR2 is SVGAGI. The CDR3 runs 14 residues. The V gene lost 5 bases and the J gene lost 10 bases, with 15 bases spanning the gap.

As DNA, the CDR3 is TGTGCCAGCAGCGCTGGTCCAGGAGGGTCAGATACGCAGTATTTT. Encoded protein: CASSAGPGGSDTQYF. V usage is TRBV5-4 and J usage is TRBJ2-3, with a possible D match to TRBD2 (6 bases). This CDR3 is 15 amino acids long. The V gene lost 4 bases and the J gene lost 4 bases, with 16 bases spanning the gap. Per the germline V gene, CDR1 is SGHNT and CDR2 is YYREEE (reference sequence).

The J gene is TRBJ1-5, the V gene TRBV18; a possible D gene is TRBD1 (5 bases). The CDR3 totals 15 residues. The V end lost 3 bases, the J end lost 6 bases, and 15 bases lay between the germline ends. Germline assignment: CDR1 KGHSH and CDR2 LQKENI. Here the CDR3 reads CASSPGQGLGQPQHF. The CDR3 DNA follows: TGTGCCAGCTCACCGGGGCAGGGATTGGGTCAGCCCCAGCATTTT.

This rearrangement joins TRBV29-1 to TRBJ1-2; D might be TRBD1 (6 bases). The V gene lost 6 bases and the J gene lost 2 bases, with 10 bases spanning the gap. This CDR3 spans 12 amino acids. Per the germline V gene, CDR1 is SQVTM and CDR2 is ANQGSEA. CDR3 sequence reads: CSVSDRNYGYTF. CDR3 DNA sequence: TGCAGCGTCTCCGACAGGAACTATGGCTACACCTTC.

This CDR3 reads CASSLAPTGFNSEAFF. The CDR3, as DNA: TGTGCCAGCAGCTTAGCCCCGACAGGGTTTAACTCTGAAGCTTTCTTT. The J gene is TRBJ1-1, the V gene TRBV7-6; 7 bases map to TRBD1. The V gene's germline CDR1 is SGHVS and CDR2 FNYEAQ. The CDR3 has 16 amino acids. Trimming removed 0 bases from V and 6 bases from J; junction bases left unmatched: 10.

This clone was recorded once. The rearrangement uses TRBV10-3 and TRBJ1-2, with 9 positions matching TRBD1. CDR3 length equals 16 residues. From germline, CDR1 is ENHRY and CDR2 SYGVKD. Unmatched junction bases numbered 12, after V lost 6 bases and J lost 4 bases. CDR3 sequence reads: CAIRARTGAIIYGYTF. The CDR3 DNA reads TGTGCCATCAGGGCCCGGACAGGGGCTATTATCTATGGCTACACCTTC.

The chain links TRBV30 to TRBJ2-5; TRBD1 might be the D (5 bases). This CDR3 contains 12 residues. The germline V and J ends were trimmed by 4 bases and 5 bases, with 11 bases remaining between them. Germline-derived CDR1 and CDR2 are GTSNPN and SVGIG (reference sequence). Written as DNA, the CDR3 is TGTGCCTGGACAGGGTTGGGGGAGACCCAGTACTTC. Encoded protein: CAWTGLGETQYF.

In this sample, this clone is medium-sized (0.01 to 0.1%). DNA of the CDR3: TGTGCCAGCAGTTTATCGTTAAGTCGCTCCTACAATGAGCAGTTCTTC. This translates into CASSLSLSRSYNEQFF. The V gene is TRBV27, the J gene TRBJ2-1; D not certain. In germline, CDR1 is MNHEY, CDR2 SMNVEV (reference sequence). The CDR3 is 16 amino acids. The V end lost 0 bases, the J end lost 0 bases, and 9 bases lay between the germline ends.

The chain has TRBV19 and TRBJ1-2; tentatively, D is TRBD1 (5 bases). CDR1 is LNHDA and CDR2 is SQIVND in the germline V gene (reference sequence). V lost 3 bases to trimming and J lost 4 bases, with 9 bases between them. CDR3 length: 13 amino acids. The CDR3 sequence is CASSISGTYGYTF. For the CDR3, the DNA is TGTGCCAGTAGTATCTCAGGGACCTATGGCTACACCTTC.

CDR3: CASSSLRRGREQYF. Here the CDR3 DNA reads TGTGCCAGCAGCTCCCTCCGGAGAGGTCGCGAGCAGTACTTC. The rearrangement links TRBV11-2 to TRBJ2-5; D unclear. The end of the DNA is better explained by TRBJ2-7, so the J call may be wrong. The germline gives CDR1 SGHAT, CDR2 FQNNGV. This CDR3 is built from 14 residues.

The chain is built from TRBV27 and TRBJ2-1; D ambiguous. CDR3 size: 14 residues. Germline CDR1 and CDR2: MNHEY and SMNVEV (reference sequence). Trimming removed 6 bases at V and 2 bases at J, with 11 bases between. The CDR3 protein is CASRGLRTYNEQFF. The CDR3 bases are TGTGCCAGCAGAGGGCTTCGAACCTACAATGAGCAGTTCTTC.

The chain has TRBV28 and TRBJ1-2; D may be TRBD1 (5 bases). The CDR3 sequence is 11 residues long. Trimming took off 4 bases at V and 10 bases at J, with 10 bases between the two ends. CDR1 is MDHEN, CDR2 SYDVKM, per germline. CDR3 loop: CASSSRQIYTF. CDR3 nucleotide sequence: TGTGCCAGCAGTTCTCGACAGATCTACACCTTC.

This rearrangement joins TRBV11-3 to TRBJ2-7, with a weak D call TRBD1 (6 bases). Germline V gene sequence: CDR1 SGHNT, CDR2 YENEEA. This CDR3 has 13 residues. V was pared by 3 bases and J by 9 bases, with 15 bases between. CDR3 loop: CASSLGAHGGQYF. CDR3 bases: TGTGCCAGCAGCTTGGGGGCTCACGGCGGGCAGTACTTC.

The rearrangement uses TRBV18 and TRBJ1-1; D perhaps matches TRBD1 (5 bases). This CDR3 spans 14 amino acids. Trimming removed 1 base at V and 1 base at J, with 7 bases between. Germline values: CDR1 KGHSH, CDR2 LQKENI. The CDR3 loop is CASSPLDRNTEAFF. In DNA, the CDR3 is TGTGCCAGCTCACCACTCGACAGGAACACTGAAGCTTTCTTT.

This clone has only one observation. The chain is built from TRBV18 and TRBJ1-3, with D perhaps TRBD1 (5 bases). The CDR3 consists of 14 residues. Germline lookup yields CDR1 KGHSH and CDR2 LQKENI. V dropped 6 bases and J dropped 0 bases, with 9 bases sitting between them. This CDR3 is CASSRESSGNTIYF. CDR3 in DNA: TGTGCCAGCTCCAGGGAATCCTCTGGAAACACCATATATTTT.

The rearrangement joins TRBV28 to TRBJ2-1; D possibly uses TRBD1 or TRBD2 (5 bases each). The V end was cut by 1 base, the J end by 5 bases, with 24 bases between. CDR1 and CDR2 (germline): MDHEN, SYDVKM. CDR3 size: 19 residues. CDR3 bases: TGTGCCAGCAGTTTATTTAGTGTGAAGGGACCACATCCTAACAATGAGCAGTTCTTC. Translation gives CASSLFSVKGPHPNNEQFF.

The rearrangement uses TRBV10-1 and TRBJ1-2; the D is unclear. V lost 8 bases and J lost 2, with 15 bases in between. Germline V gene data show CDR1 as WNHNN and CDR2 as SYGVQD (reference sequence). The CDR3 loop spans 14 amino acids. The DNA for the CDR3 is TGCGCCAGCCCCCCGAGGTCCGGGAACTATGGCTACACCTTC. This codes for CASPPRSGNYGYTF.

The rearrangement links TRBV10-3 to TRBJ1-3; 9 bases are a match to TRBD1. With 6 bases clipped from V and 3 bases from J, the junction kept 12 bases outside the gene matches. CDR1 is ENHRY, CDR2 SYGVKD, per germline. The CDR3 runs 17 residues. This chain's CDR3 is CAISGIPDRGGGNTIYF. In DNA, the CDR3 is TGTGCCATCAGCGGAATACCGGACAGGGGTGGTGGAAACACCATATATTTT.

This chain connects TRBV28 to TRBJ1-1; no firm D call. Germline assignment: CDR1 MDHEN and CDR2 SYDVKM. The CDR3 sequence is 12 residues long. The germline V and J ends were trimmed by 6 bases and 5 bases, with 10 bases remaining between them. CDR3 loop: CASRKGLTEAFF. CDR3 nucleotide sequence: TGTGCCAGCAGGAAAGGGCTAACTGAAGCTTTCTTT.

This clone was picked up one time. The chain carries TRBV4-3 and TRBJ2-3; 9 nucleotides agree with TRBD2. Germline V gene sequence: CDR1 LGHNA, CDR2 YSLEER. This CDR3 spans 16 amino acids. The V gene end was trimmed by 3 bases and the J gene end by 0 bases; junction bases not matched to a gene: 4. The CDR3 reads CASSHYGLASTDTQYF. The CDR3 coding sequence is TGCGCCAGCAGCCACTACGGACTAGCGAGCACAGATACGCAGTATTTT.